These T cell receptor beta chains were read from a single sample in a study of blood T cell repertoires in COVID-19. Clones were read by immunoSEQ multiplex PCR, and TCRdb kept only the in-frame ones, dropping some. The table lists a few hundred thousand clones, more than 75% of them singletons, with more than 9% in the top ten. The specimen sequenced was peripheral blood. All receptors come from a woman younger than 45 with COVID-19, enrolled during active disease. Both conserved end residues are trimmed from each CDR3.

j_call,v_call,cdr3_aa
TRBJ2-2,TRBV2,ASSEGLPTGELF
TRBJ2-1,TRBV30,AWTSGRSEQF
TRBJ1-6,TRBV10-2,ASRMASGISNSPLH
TRBJ2-1,TRBV28,ASSLGAGVTNEQF
TRBJ1-4,TRBV2,ASSETGQPNEKLF
TRBJ2-7,TRBV28,ASSLSVKYEQY
TRBJ1-5,TRBV28,ASSFFLTRQYSNQPQH
TRBJ2-7,TRBV19,ASSIDRQYEQY
TRBJ2-2,TRBV28,ASSLVSGEYFRELF
TRBJ2-5,TRBV11-2,ASSWTSGRVGETQY
TRBJ1-6,TRBV4-3,ASSQDQGVSPLH
TRBJ1-1,TRBV5-4,ASSWGQVVNTEAF
TRBJ1-4,TRBV2,ASSASGGASRKLF
TRBJ1-1,TRBV7-9,ASSARQDGHTEAF
TRBJ2-2,TRBV10-3,ATTTGNTGELF
TRBJ1-1,TRBV7-8,ASSRPPEGATEAF
TRBJ1-2,TRBV28,ASSLGQGKGYT
TRBJ1-6,TRBV6-5,ASSFGSPLH
TRBJ2-5,TRBV12-5,ASGFREETQY
TRBJ2-1,TRBV15,ATSRVAGYNEQF
TRBJ1-4,TRBV4-2,ASQVSGTATNEKLF
TRBJ2-7,TRBV15,ATSDRDTSYEQY
TRBJ1-1,TRBV5-5,ASSLGAEDAF
TRBJ1-1,TRBV2,ASWPGKDTEAF